Below are 28 T cell receptor beta chains sequenced from a single sample in a study of molecular identifiers for immune sequencing clone quantification. One entry per CDR3 protein results from TCRdb running MiXCR on the PCR reads. Found here are about 300,000 distinct CDR3 sequences, over 20% of them singletons; the top ten hold approximately 0.85%. Material for sequencing was naive CD8+ T cells from blood, with Jurkat cell RNA spiked in. Subset of the sample: FACS-sorted CD8+CD4-CCR7+CD45RA+ naive T cells. The receptors stem from a human donor in good health. Some libraries in this study had Jurkat cell RNA spiked in.

With regard to this clonotype: The missing conserved phenylalanine or tryptophan at the end of this CDR3 makes a read error likely. The rearrangement joins TRBV6-5 to TRBJ2-1; unclear D gene. The CDR3 runs 12 residues. CDR1 and CDR2 (germline): MNHEY, SVGAGI. Trimming took 0 bases from V and 8 from J, leaving 5 bases between them. The CDR3 reads CASSYSGDEQFS. The CDR3, as DNA: TGTGCCAGCAGTTACTCTGGCGATGAGCAGTTCTCC.

As concerns this clonotype: A read error may be the cause here, since a much bigger clone is one base away. The chain uses TRBV4-3 and TRBJ2-1; 10 bases match TRBD2. J lost 5 bases, V lost 0 bases, and 4 bases had no gene match. Germline V lookup: CDR1 LGHNA, CDR2 YSLEER. CDR3 size: 16 residues. DNA for the CDR3: TGCGCCAGCAGCCAAGATCGAGCGGGGGGGCACAATGAGCAGTTCTTC. It yields the protein CASSQDRAGGHNEQFF.

This clonotype has only a few counts. The chain carries TRBV2 and TRBJ2-7; D may be TRBD1 (5 bases). Per germline, CDR1 SNHLY and CDR2 FYNNEI. CDR3 length: 16 residues. Between the trimmed V and J ends, which lost 5 bases and 2 bases, there was a span of 19 bases. The CDR3 reads CASSHLPTDSPYEQYF. Here the CDR3 DNA reads TGTGCCAGCAGTCATCTACCGACAGATTCTCCCTACGAGCAGTACTTC.

To note about this clonotype: A much larger clone sits a single nucleotide away, making a read error possible. The rearrangement links TRBV7-9 to TRBJ2-1; 7 bases align to TRBD2. The CDR3 spans 17 residues. Germline CDR1 and CDR2: SEHNR and FQNEAQ (reference sequence). The CDR3 nucleotides read TGTGCCAGCAGCTCCGGAGAACGACTAGCCTCCTACAATGAGCAGTCCTTC. It yields the protein CASSSGERLASYNEQSF.

This clonotype has a handful of counts. The chain joins TRBV11-2 to TRBJ1-3; TRBD1 agrees at 7 bases. J lost 2 bases, V lost 6 bases, and 7 bases had no gene match. Germline assignment: CDR1 SGHAT and CDR2 FQNNGV. The CDR3 extends over 15 amino acids. The CDR3 region has the DNA TGTGCCAGCAGTCACTCCCAGGGGGCTGGAAACACCATATATTTT. Residues: CASSHSQGAGNTIYF.

Only a few counts were recorded for this clonotype. The chain is built from TRBV30 and TRBJ1-6; unclear D gene. The germline V gene encodes CDR1 GTSNPN and CDR2 SVGIG (reference sequence). V was trimmed by 2 bases and J by 7 bases, leaving 18 bases between them. The CDR3 length is 16 residues. The CDR3 DNA follows: TGTGCCTGGAGTCCAACGACACGGGGTGGAAATTCACCCCTCCACTTT. Protein: CAWSPTTRGGNSPLHF.

This chain uses TRBV23-1 with TRBJ2-3, with 7 bases fitting TRBD2. TRBV23-1 is flagged as an ORF with uncertain function. J lost 8 bases, V lost 3 bases, and 5 bases had no gene match. The CDR3 runs to 13 residues. CDR3 region: CASSHLWEGTQYF. Written as DNA, the CDR3 is TGCGCCAGCAGTCACCTTTGGGAGGGTACGCAGTATTTT.

V gene TRBV28 combines with J gene TRBJ2-5, with D maybe TRBD1 (6 bases). Trimming shortened V by 5 bases and J by 4 bases, and 17 bases separated the two germline ends. Germline V gene data show CDR1 as MDHEN and CDR2 as SYDVKM. The CDR3 loop spans 15 amino acids. The CDR3 region is CASSPGTRLRETQYF. As DNA, the CDR3 is TGTGCCAGCAGTCCCGGGACACGGCTTAGAGAGACCCAGTACTTC.

This clonotype has just a few counts. This sequence joins TRBV6-2 or TRBV6-3 and TRBJ2-7; TRBD1 matches 8 bases. The CDR3 totals 16 residues. Losses at the gene ends were 6 bases for V and 0 bases for J; bases not matched to a gene: 10. CDR1 is MNHEY, CDR2 SVGEGT, per germline. The CDR3 region is CASRSRTGPNSYEQYF. The CDR3 DNA sequence: TGTGCCAGCAGGTCCAGGACAGGGCCAAACTCCTACGAGCAGTACTTC.

The gene calls are TRBV13 and TRBJ2-7, with 7 bases that match TRBD1. Trimming cost V 5 bases and J 5 bases; bases outside gene matches: 12. The CDR3 consists of 15 residues. Looked up from germline, CDR1 is PRHDT and CDR2 is FYEKMQ (reference sequence). This CDR3 reads CASSRGGQALNEQYF. DNA for the CDR3: TGTGCCAGCAGCCGCGGCGGACAGGCCCTGAACGAGCAGTACTTC.

In the case of this clonotype: A much bigger clone sits one base away, suggesting this may be a read error. The chain is built from TRBV13 and TRBJ2-3; possibly TRBD2 for D (5 bases). Germline V gene data show CDR1 as PRHDT and CDR2 as FYEKMQ (reference sequence). The CDR3 has 14 amino acids. The CDR3 region has the DNA TGTGTCAGCAGCTTTGAGGCCGGGGCAGATACGCAGTATTTT. Translated, it gives CVSSFEAGADTQYF.

In this sample, this clonotype turned up a few times. This chain links TRBV4-1 with TRBJ2-7, with D possibly TRBD1 on 6 matching bases. CDR3 length equals 17 residues. Per the germline V gene, CDR1 is MGHRA and CDR2 is YSYEKL. Trimming removed 5 bases at V and 3 bases at J, with 23 bases between. CDR3 DNA: TGCGCCAGCAGCTACAACGACGTACAGGGAACATTCTACGAGCAGTACTTC. Protein: CASSYNDVQGTFYEQYF.

This clonotype has at least ten counts. The gene calls are TRBV6-5 and TRBJ1-4, with a weak D call TRBD1 (6 bases). The CDR3 has 15 residues. Trimming stripped 5 bases from V and 0 bases from J, with 10 bases between. Germline V CDR1 and CDR2: MNHEY, SVGAGI. The CDR3 is CASSGTGSTNEKLFF. The CDR3 nucleotides read TGTGCCAGCAGTGGAACAGGGTCAACTAATGAAAAACTGTTTTTT.

This clonotype has just a few counts. The rearrangement uses TRBV4-1 and TRBJ1-5, with 10 bases aligning to TRBD1. The ends lost 1 base at V and 6 bases at J; junction bases unmatched: 9. The CDR3 has 17 residues. Germline V gene sequence: CDR1 MGHRA, CDR2 YSYEKL. Here the CDR3 DNA reads TGCGCCAGCAGCCAAGTGGTCGGGACAGGGGATACTCAGCCCCAGCATTTT. Amino acids: CASSQVVGTGDTQPQHF.

A word on this clonotype: A much bigger clone sits one base away, suggesting this may be a read error. Here the CDR3 reads CASGLASGTEAFF. CDR3 nucleotides: TGTGCCAGCGGCTTAGCGTCGGGTACTGAAGCTTTCTTT. The chain has TRBV7-9 and TRBJ1-1; D is unclear. Germline V gene sequence: CDR1 SEHNR, CDR2 FQNEAQ (reference sequence). CDR3 length equals 13 residues.

The rearrangement joins TRBV6-2 or TRBV6-3 to TRBJ2-4; D could derive from TRBD1 or TRBD2 (5 bases each). Germline V gene lookup returns CDR1 MNHEY and CDR2 SVGEGT. Deletions cut 2 bases from V and 1 base from J, with 18 bases between. The CDR3 consists of 18 residues. The CDR3 DNA is TGTGCCAGCAGTTACATCCGGGACCCCGAAGCGGCCAAAAACATTCAGTACTTC. Its protein product is CASSYIRDPEAAKNIQYF.

In its sample, this clonotype was seen a few times. DNA for the CDR3: TGTGCCAGCAGCTTAGCAGGGAGTACATCCGGGGAGCTGTTTTTT. This gives the protein CASSLAGSTSGELFF. The V gene is TRBV7-6, the J gene TRBJ2-2, with D perhaps matching TRBD2 (5 bases). Deletions cut 0 bases from V and 6 bases from J, with 11 bases between. The CDR3 totals 15 residues. Germline V lookup: CDR1 SGHVS, CDR2 FNYEAQ.

As to this clonotype: Given a much more abundant clone one base away, this may be a read error. The V and J genes are TRBV7-2 and TRBJ2-7; TRBD1 matches 12 bases. From germline, CDR1 is SGHTA and CDR2 FQGNSA. This CDR3 has 15 residues. V shed 0 bases and J 10 bases; nucleotides not matched to a gene: 7. CDR3 nucleotides: TGTGCCAGCAGCTTAGCGCCGGGACAGGGGGCATCCCAGTACTTC. It codes for CASSLAPGQGASQYF. Complete variable domain (other parts from reference TRBV7-2 and TRBJ2-7): GAGVSQSPSNKVTEKGKDVELRCDPISGHTALYWYRQSLGQGLEFLIYFQGNSAPDKSGLPSDRFSAERTGGSVSTLTIQRTQQEDSAVYLCASSLAPGQGASQYFGPGTRLTVT.

This clonotype showed up just once. The chain joins TRBV2 to TRBJ2-3; possible D gene TRBD2, 5 bases. Looked up from germline, CDR1 is SNHLY and CDR2 is FYNNEI. CDR3 length: 17 residues. Trimming left V 7 bases short and J 0 bases short, with 20 bases between. This chain's CDR3 is CASTEGPTLTSTDTQYF. CDR3 in DNA: TGTGCCAGCACCGAGGGTCCGACTTTAACTAGCACAGATACGCAGTATTTT.

This clonotype was counted ten times or more. This rearrangement joins TRBV28 to TRBJ2-3, with D perhaps TRBD1 (5 bases). CDR1 and CDR2 from the germline V gene are MDHEN and SYDVKM. This CDR3 contains 16 residues. Trimming cost V 5 bases and J 1 base, with 16 bases left between them. CDR3 nucleotide sequence: TGTGCCAGCAGTGCGCTCAGGGCCCGGGGCACAGATACGCAGTATTTT. It is translated as CASSALRARGTDTQYF.

This clonotype was seen ten or more times. The chain combines TRBV7-9 with TRBJ1-5, with unresolved D. The length of the CDR3 is 11 residues. Trimming removed 8 bases from V and 8 bases from J, with 10 bases in between. CDR1 is SEHNR and CDR2 is FQNEAQ in the germline V gene (reference sequence). The CDR3 loop reads CASHGRKPQHF. DNA for the CDR3: TGTGCCAGCCATGGGAGGAAGCCCCAGCATTTT. Full variable domain (remainder filled in from reference TRBV7-9 and TRBJ1-5): DTGVSQNPRHKITKRGQNVTFRCDPISEHNRLYWYRQTLGQGPEFLTYFQNEAQLEKSRLLSDRFSAERPKGSFSTLEIQRTEQGDSAMYLCASHGRKPQHFGDGTRLSIL.

Turning to this clonotype: Since a much larger clone is just one base distant, this may be a read error. The genes are TRBV27 and TRBJ2-7, with 7 bases identical to TRBD2. This CDR3 contains 13 residues. Germline-derived CDR1 and CDR2 are MNHEY and SMNVEV (reference sequence). The ends lost 4 bases at V and 3 bases at J; junction bases unmatched: 3. The chain's CDR3 is CASSWTRSYEQYF. The CDR3 DNA reads as TGTGCCAGCAGTTGGACTAGAAGCTACGAGCAGTACTTC.

Of note for this clonotype: A much larger clonotype is one base distant, so this may be a read error. The rearrangement joins TRBV9 to TRBJ2-1, with 11 bases lining up with TRBD2. CDR3 size: 13 residues. CDR1 SGDLS and CDR2 YYNGEE come from the germline V gene. DNA of the CDR3: TGTGCCAGCAGCCCTAGCGGGAGGAATGAGCAGCTCTTC. It encodes CASSPSGRNEQLF.

On this clonotype: A read error may explain this, as a much larger clone is one base away. The V call is TRBV7-9, the J call TRBJ1-6; D is perhaps TRBD1 (6 bases). CDR1 and CDR2 from the germline V gene are SEHNR and FQNEAQ (reference sequence). The CDR3 is 14 amino acids. In nucleotides, the CDR3 is TGTGCCGGCAGCCAAACAGGACAGCTTTCACCCCTCCACTTT. As protein: CAGSQTGQLSPLHF.

This clonotype was seen many times. V and J are TRBV24-1 and TRBJ2-3; D call uncertain. Germline values: CDR1 KGHDR, CDR2 SFDVKD. With 10 bases removed from V and 2 bases from J, the gap between germline ends came to 18 bases. The CDR3 spans 15 residues. CDR3 amino acids: CATTAGIDDTDTQYF. Written as DNA, the CDR3 is TGTGCCACAACCGCTGGGATCGATGACACAGATACGCAGTATTTT.

The table lists this clonotype with many counts. The chain joins TRBV20-1 to TRBJ2-3, with TRBD2 identical over 9 bases. J lost 2 bases, V lost 1 base, and 7 bases had no gene match. The length of the CDR3 is 16 residues. Germline CDR1 and CDR2: DFQATT and SNEGSKA (reference sequence). CDR3 region: CSARGPQRGATDTQYF. The CDR3 coding sequence is TGCAGTGCTAGAGGCCCCCAGCGGGGGGCCACAGATACGCAGTATTTT.

This clonotype occurred many times. The rearrangement joins TRBV7-9 to TRBJ1-1; possibly TRBD1 for D (5 bases). The germline V gene has CDR1 SEHNR and CDR2 FQNEAQ (reference sequence). Trimming removed 7 bases from V and 1 base from J, with 10 bases in between. This CDR3 comprises 13 residues. The CDR3 here is CASNGHKNTEAFF. For the CDR3, the DNA is TGTGCCAGCAACGGACACAAGAACACTGAAGCTTTCTTT.

About this clonotype: One end of the junction varies from germline; a read error may be responsible. The gene calls are TRBV6-5 and TRBJ1-1; possibly TRBD1 for D (5 bases). Germline CDR1 MNHEY, CDR2 SVGAGI. The CDR3 has 15 amino acids. The CDR3 DNA reads TGTGCCAGCAGTTACTCGGCAGGGTGGAACACTAAAGCTTTCTTT. Translation: CASSYSAGWNTKAFF.